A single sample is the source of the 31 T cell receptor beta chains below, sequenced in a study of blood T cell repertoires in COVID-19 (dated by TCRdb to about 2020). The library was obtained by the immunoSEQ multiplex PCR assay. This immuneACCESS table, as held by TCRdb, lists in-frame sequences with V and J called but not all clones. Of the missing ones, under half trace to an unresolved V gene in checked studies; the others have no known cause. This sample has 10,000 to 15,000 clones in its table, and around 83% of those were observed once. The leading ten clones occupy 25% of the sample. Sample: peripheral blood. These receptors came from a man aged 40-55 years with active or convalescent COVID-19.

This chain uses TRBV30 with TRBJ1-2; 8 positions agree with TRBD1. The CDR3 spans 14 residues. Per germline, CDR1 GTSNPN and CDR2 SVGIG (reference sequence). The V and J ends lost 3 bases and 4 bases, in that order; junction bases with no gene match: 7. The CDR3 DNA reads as TGTGCCTGGAGCGCGACAGGGGCCGCCTATGGCTACACCTTC. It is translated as CAWSATGAAYGYTF. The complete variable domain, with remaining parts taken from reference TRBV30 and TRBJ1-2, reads SQTIHQWPATLVQPVGSPLSLECTVEGTSNPNLYWYRQAAGRGLQLLFYSVGIGQISSEVPQNLSASRPQDRQFILSSKKLLLSDSGFYLCAWSATGAAYGYTFGSGTRLTVV.

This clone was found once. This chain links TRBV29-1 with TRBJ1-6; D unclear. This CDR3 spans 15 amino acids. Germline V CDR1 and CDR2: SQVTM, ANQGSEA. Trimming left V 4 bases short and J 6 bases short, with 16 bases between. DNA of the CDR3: TGCAGCGTTGGTTCTGACACCTCACGTAATTCACCCCTCCACTTT. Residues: CSVGSDTSRNSPLHF.

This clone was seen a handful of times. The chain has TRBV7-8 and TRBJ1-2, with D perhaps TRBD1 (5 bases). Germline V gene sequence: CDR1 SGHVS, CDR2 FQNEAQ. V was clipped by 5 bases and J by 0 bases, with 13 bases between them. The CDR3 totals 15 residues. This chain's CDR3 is CASSGGLSPNYGYTF. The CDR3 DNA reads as TGTGCCAGCAGCGGGGGGTTGAGTCCTAACTATGGCTACACCTTC.

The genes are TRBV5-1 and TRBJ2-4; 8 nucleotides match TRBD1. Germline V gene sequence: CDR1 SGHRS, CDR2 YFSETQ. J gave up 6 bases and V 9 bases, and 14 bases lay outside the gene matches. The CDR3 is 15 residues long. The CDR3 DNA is TGCGCCACGGCGTACAACAGGGGGACCCGAAACATTCAGTACTTC. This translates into CATAYNRGTRNIQYF.

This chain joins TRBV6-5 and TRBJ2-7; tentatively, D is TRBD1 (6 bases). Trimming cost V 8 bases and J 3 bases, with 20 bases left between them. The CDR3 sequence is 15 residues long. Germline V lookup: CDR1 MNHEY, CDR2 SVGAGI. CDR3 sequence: CASLPGTRVDYEQYF. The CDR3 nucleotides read TGTGCCAGCCTTCCCGGGACACGGGTGGACTACGAGCAGTACTTC.

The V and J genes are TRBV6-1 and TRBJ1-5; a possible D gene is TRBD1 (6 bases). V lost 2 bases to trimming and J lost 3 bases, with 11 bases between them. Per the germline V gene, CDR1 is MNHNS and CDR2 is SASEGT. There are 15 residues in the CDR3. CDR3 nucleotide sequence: TGTGCCAGCAGTGAATTCGGGACAAACAATCAGCCCCAGCATTTT. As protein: CASSEFGTNNQPQHF.

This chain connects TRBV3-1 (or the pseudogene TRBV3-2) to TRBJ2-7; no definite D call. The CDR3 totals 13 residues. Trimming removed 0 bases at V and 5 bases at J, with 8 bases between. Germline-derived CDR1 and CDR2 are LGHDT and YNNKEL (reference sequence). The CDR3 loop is CASSQDRGHEQYF. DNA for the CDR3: TGTGCCAGCAGCCAAGATAGAGGCCACGAGCAGTACTTC.

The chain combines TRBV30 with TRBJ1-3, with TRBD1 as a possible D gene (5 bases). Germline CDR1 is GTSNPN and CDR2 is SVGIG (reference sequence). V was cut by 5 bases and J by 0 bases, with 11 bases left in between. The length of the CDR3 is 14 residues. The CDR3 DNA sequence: TGTGCCTGGTCAAGTAGGGGCTCTGGAAACACCATATATTTT. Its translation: CAWSSRGSGNTIYF.

The CDR3 DNA sequence: TGCGCCAGCAGCCAGGGAGTTAGTGAAGCTTTCTTT. Its translation: CASSQGVSEAFF. This chain links TRBV4-1 with TRBJ1-1; D is ambiguous. The germline gives CDR1 MGHRA, CDR2 YSYEKL. Trimming left V 3 bases short and J 7 bases short, with 9 bases between. The CDR3 is 12 amino acids.

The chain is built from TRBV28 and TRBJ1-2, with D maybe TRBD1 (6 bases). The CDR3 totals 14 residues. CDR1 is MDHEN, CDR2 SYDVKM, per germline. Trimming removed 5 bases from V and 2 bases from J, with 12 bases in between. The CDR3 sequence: CASSLDSSNYGYTF. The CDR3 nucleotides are TGTGCCAGCAGTCTGGACAGTTCAAACTATGGCTACACCTTC.

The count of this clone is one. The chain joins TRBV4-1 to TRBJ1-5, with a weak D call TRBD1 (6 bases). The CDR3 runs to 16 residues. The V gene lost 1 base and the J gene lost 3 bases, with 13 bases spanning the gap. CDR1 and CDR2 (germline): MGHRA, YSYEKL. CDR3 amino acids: CASSQGGGRLNQPQHF. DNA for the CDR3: TGCGCCAGCAGCCAAGGTGGGGGCAGACTCAATCAGCCCCAGCATTTT.

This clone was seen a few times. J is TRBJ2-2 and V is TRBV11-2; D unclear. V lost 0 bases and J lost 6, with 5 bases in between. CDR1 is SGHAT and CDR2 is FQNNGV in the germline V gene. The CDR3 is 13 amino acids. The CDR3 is CASSLDQAGELFF. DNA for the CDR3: TGTGCCAGCAGCTTAGATCAGGCCGGGGAGCTGTTTTTT.

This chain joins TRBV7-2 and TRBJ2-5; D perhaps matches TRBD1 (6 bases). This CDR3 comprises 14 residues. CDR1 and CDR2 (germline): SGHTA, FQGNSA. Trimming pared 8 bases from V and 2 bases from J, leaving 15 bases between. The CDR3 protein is CASAKGDHQETQYF. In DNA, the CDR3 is TGTGCCAGCGCCAAGGGGGATCATCAAGAGACCCAGTACTTC.

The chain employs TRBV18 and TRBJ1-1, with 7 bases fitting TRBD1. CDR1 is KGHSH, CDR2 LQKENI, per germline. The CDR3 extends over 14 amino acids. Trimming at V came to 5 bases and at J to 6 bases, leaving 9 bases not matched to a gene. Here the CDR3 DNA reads TGTGCCAGCTCAATACAGGGGAATGGGGCTGAAGCTTTCTTT. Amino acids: CASSIQGNGAEAFF.

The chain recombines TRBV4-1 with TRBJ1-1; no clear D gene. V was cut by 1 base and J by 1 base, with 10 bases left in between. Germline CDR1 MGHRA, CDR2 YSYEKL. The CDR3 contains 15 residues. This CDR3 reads CASSQVTTTNTEAFF. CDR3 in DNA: TGCGCCAGCAGCCAAGTGACTACGACGAACACTGAAGCTTTCTTT.

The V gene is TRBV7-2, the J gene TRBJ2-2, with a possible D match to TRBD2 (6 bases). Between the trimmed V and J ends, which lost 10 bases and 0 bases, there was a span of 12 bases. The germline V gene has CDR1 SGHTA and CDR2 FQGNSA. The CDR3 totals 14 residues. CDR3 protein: CATAGLANTGELFF. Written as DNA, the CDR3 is TGTGCCACCGCGGGGTTAGCGAACACCGGGGAGCTGTTTTTT.

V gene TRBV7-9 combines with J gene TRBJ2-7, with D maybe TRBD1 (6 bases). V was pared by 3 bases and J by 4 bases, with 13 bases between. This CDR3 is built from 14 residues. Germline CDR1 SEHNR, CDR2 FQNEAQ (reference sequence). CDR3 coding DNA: TGTGCCAGCAGCTTTGAGAGAGGGGGTTACGAGCAGTACTTC. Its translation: CASSFERGGYEQYF.

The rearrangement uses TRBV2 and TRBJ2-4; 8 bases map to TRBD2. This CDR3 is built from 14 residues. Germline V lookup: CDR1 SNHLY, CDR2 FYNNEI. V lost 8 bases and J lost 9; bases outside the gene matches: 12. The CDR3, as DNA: TGTGCCAGCGCTAATGCGGGGGGCGGGGGCATTCAGTACTTC. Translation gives CASANAGGGGIQYF.

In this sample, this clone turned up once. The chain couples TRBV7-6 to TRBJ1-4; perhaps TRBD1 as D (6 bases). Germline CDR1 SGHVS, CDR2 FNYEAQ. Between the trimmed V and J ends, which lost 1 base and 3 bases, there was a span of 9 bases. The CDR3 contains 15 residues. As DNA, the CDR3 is TGTGCCAGCAGCTTAGAAGCAGGGGCTAATGAAAAACTGTTTTTT. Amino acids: CASSLEAGANEKLFF.

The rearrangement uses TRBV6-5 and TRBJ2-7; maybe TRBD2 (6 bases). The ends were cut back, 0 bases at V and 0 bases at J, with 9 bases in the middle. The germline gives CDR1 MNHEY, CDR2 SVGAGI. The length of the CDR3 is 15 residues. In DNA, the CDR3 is TGTGCCAGCAGTTACTCGAGTAGCGGCTCCTACGAGCAGTACTTC. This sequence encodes CASSYSSSGSYEQYF.

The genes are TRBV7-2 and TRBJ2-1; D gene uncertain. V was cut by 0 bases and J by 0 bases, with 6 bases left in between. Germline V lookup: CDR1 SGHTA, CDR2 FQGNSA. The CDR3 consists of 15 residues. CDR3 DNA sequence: TGTGCCAGCAGCTTAGCCAGTGTCTCCTACAATGAGCAGTTCTTC. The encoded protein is CASSLASVSYNEQFF. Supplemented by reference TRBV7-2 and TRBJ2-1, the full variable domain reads GAGVSQSPSNKVTEKGKDVELRCDPISGHTALYWYRQSLGQGLEFLIYFQGNSAPDKSGLPSDRFSAERTGGSVSTLTIQRTQQEDSAVYLCASSLASVSYNEQFFGPGTRLTVL.

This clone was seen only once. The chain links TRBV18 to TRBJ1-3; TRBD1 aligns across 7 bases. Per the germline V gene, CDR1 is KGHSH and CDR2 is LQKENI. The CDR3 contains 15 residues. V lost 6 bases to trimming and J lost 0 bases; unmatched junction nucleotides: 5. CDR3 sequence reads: CASSRDSSSGNTIYF. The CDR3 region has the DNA TGTGCCAGCTCGCGGGACAGCTCCTCTGGAAACACCATATATTTT.

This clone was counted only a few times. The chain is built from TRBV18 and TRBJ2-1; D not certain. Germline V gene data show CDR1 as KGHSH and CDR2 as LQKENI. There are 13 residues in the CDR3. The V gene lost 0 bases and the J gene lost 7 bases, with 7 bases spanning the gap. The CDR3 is CASSPPSANEQFF. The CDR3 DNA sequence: TGTGCCAGCTCACCACCCAGTGCAAATGAGCAGTTCTTC.

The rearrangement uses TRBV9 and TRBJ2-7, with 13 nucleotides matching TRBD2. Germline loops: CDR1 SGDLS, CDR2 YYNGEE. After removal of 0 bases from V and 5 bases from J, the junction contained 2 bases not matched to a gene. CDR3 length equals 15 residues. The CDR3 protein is CASSVGGTSGNEQYF. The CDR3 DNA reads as TGTGCCAGCAGCGTAGGGGGGACTAGCGGGAACGAGCAGTACTTC.

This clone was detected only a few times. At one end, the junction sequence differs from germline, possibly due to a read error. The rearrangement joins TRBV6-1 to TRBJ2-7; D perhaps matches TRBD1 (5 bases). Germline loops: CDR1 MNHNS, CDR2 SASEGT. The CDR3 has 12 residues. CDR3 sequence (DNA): TGTGCCAGCAGTGACAGGGTGACAGAAAGGCACTTC. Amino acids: CASSDRVTERHF.

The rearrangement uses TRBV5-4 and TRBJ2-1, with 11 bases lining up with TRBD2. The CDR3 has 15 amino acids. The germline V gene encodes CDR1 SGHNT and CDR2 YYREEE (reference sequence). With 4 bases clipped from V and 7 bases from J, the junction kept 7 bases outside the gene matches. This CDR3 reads CASSVTSGSENEQFF. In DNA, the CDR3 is TGTGCCAGCAGCGTCACTAGCGGGAGTGAAAATGAGCAGTTCTTC.

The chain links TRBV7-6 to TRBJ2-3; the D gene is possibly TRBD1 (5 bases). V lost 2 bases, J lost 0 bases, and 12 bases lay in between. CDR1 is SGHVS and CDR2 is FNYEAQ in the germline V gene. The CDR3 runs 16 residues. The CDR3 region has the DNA TGTGCCAGCAGCTTACTGACAGCAACTAGCACAGATACGCAGTATTTT. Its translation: CASSLLTATSTDTQYF.

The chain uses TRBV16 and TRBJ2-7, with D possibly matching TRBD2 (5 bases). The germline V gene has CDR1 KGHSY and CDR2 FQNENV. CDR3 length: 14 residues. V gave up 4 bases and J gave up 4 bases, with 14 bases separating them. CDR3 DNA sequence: TGTGCCAGCAGCCCCACGGAGAGGAGGTACGAGCAGTACTTC. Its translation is CASSPTERRYEQYF.

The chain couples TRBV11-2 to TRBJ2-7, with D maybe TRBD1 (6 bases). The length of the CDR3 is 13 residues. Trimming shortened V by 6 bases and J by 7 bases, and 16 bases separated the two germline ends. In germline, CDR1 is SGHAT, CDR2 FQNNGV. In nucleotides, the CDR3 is TGTGCCAGCAGTCCAGGGGTTCGGGATGAGCAGTACTTC. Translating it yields CASSPGVRDEQYF.

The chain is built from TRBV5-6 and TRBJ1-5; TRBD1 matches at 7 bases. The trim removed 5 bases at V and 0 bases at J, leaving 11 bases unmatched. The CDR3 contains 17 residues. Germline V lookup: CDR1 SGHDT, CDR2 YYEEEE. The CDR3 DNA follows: TGTGCCAGCAGAAACACAGGGGAGATGCGTAGCAATCAGCCCCAGCATTTT. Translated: CASRNTGEMRSNQPQHF.

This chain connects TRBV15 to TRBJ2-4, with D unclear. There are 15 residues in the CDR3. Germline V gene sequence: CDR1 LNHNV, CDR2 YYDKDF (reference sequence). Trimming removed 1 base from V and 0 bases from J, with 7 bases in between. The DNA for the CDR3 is TGTGCCACCAGCAGAGTCCTCGGAGCCAAAAACATTCAGTACTTC. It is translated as CATSRVLGAKNIQYF.